Here is one T cell receptor beta chain with its context. This sample was taken from a study of blood T cell repertoires in COVID-19. Study as a whole: Italy, Spain and the United States were the sources of the convalescent and acute COVID-19 samples. Sample material is recorded as cDNA or gDNA derived from T cells, B-cell-depleted T cells, or PBMCs.

Per the germline V gene, CDR1 is SGHTA and CDR2 is FQGTGA. V was shortened by 0 bases and J by 1 base, with 6 bases between the two germline ends. The CDR3 contains 14 residues. Original analysis: Amplifying reference gene primers gave estimates of nucleated cell counts. Generated by immunoSEQ multiplex PCR, the TCRdb table keeps only in-frame clones and is missing some. V, J and clone size are those of that table, while D and trimming were read from the DNA. This sample yields some 62,000 clones, of which around 85% are seen a single time; roughly 22% belongs to the top ten. The J gene is TRBJ1-2, the V gene TRBV7-3, with a weak D call TRBD1 (5 bases). The sample consisted of peripheral blood. This clonotype was sampled from a woman older than 75 with active or convalescent COVID-19. Here the CDR3 reads CASSLTGGNYGYTF. The CDR3 DNA reads TGTGCCAGCAGCTTAACGGGGGGTAACTATGGCTACACCTTC.